These 25 T cell receptor beta chains originate from one sample sequenced in a study of immune evolution from preneoplasia to lung adenocarcinoma. TCRdb's copy holds only in-frame clones and misses some; the assay was immunoSEQ multiplex PCR. The table records roughly 5,000 clones, roughly 84% of them present only once. The specimen sequenced was FFPE normal lung tissue adjacent to the tumor. All receptors derive from a person aged 50-69 years with lung adenocarcinoma.

The rearrangement joins TRBV28 to TRBJ1-5; D is possibly TRBD1 (5 bases). Germline-derived CDR1 and CDR2 are MDHEN and SYDVKM. Trimming left V 8 bases short and J 3 bases short, with 14 bases between. The CDR3 runs to 14 residues. CDR3 coding DNA: TGTGCCAGCCAAACCGGGGGATACAATCAGCCCCAGCATTTT. This translates into CASQTGGYNQPQHF. The full variable domain, with the rest looked up from reference TRBV28 and TRBJ1-5, is DVKVTQSSRYLVKRTGEKVFLECVQDMDHENMFWYRQDPGLGLRLIYFSYDVKMKEKGDIPEGYSVSREKKERFSLILESASTNQTSMYLCASQTGGYNQPQHFGDGTRLSIL.

The chain uses TRBV27 and TRBJ1-2; D may be TRBD1 (5 bases). V lost 3 bases and J lost 7, with 12 bases in between. Per the germline V gene, CDR1 is MNHEY and CDR2 is SMNVEV (reference sequence). This CDR3 contains 13 residues. CDR3 region: CASSFRQGSGYTF. The CDR3 DNA reads as TGTGCCAGCAGTTTCCGGCAGGGCTCTGGCTACACCTTC.

This chain uses TRBV2 with TRBJ2-7; TRBD1 matches at 7 bases. Germline V gene data show CDR1 as SNHLY and CDR2 as FYNNEI. CDR3 length: 14 amino acids. Losses at the gene ends were 6 bases for V and 0 bases for J; bases not matched to a gene: 5. DNA of the CDR3: TGTGCCAGCAGAGGGACAGCTAGCTCCTACGAGCAGTACTTC. Translation: CASRGTASSYEQYF. The entire variable domain, with the rest obtained from reference TRBV2 and TRBJ2-7, is as follows: EPEVTQTPSHQVTQMGQEVILRCVPISNHLYFYWYRQILGQKVEFLVSFYNNEISEKSEIFDDQFSVERPDGSNFTLKIRSTKLEDSAMYFCASRGTASSYEQYFGPGTRLTVT.

The J gene is TRBJ2-5, the V gene TRBV11-2; 9 bases agree with TRBD2. The CDR3 length is 16 residues. The germline gives CDR1 SGHAT, CDR2 FQNNGV. V was clipped by 1 base and J by 4 bases; unmatched bases: 7. The CDR3 spells CASSLGVSGSSETQYF. The CDR3 DNA is TGTGCCAGCAGCTTAGGGGTTAGCGGGAGCTCAGAGACCCAGTACTTC.

This clone was found once. The rearrangement uses TRBV7-2 and TRBJ2-5; 8 bases map to TRBD1. The germline CDR1 and CDR2 sequences are SGHTA and FQGNSA. Unmatched junction bases numbered 7, after V lost 1 base and J lost 0 bases. The CDR3 consists of 17 residues. The CDR3 DNA follows: TGTGCCAGCAGCTTAGGGGACAGGAATTGGGACCAAGAGACCCAGTACTTC. Translated: CASSLGDRNWDQETQYF.

This rearrangement joins TRBV7-6 to TRBJ2-3; 8 bases are a match to TRBD1. The CDR3 covers 15 residues. Germline-derived CDR1 and CDR2 are SGHVS and FNYEAQ. The V segment lost 2 bases and the J segment 4 bases; nucleotides outside the gene matches: 5. As DNA, the CDR3 is TGTGCCAGCAGCTTATCCCCAGGGGGCGCAGATACGCAGTATTTT. As protein: CASSLSPGGADTQYF.

This chain connects TRBV14 to TRBJ2-1; no clear D gene. V was trimmed by 0 bases and J by 4 bases, leaving 10 bases between them. CDR1 is SGHDN, CDR2 FVKESK, per germline. The CDR3 length is 15 residues. The CDR3 bases are TGTGCCAGCAGCCAAGAAGCGCTCATATACAATGAGCAGTTCTTC. Translation: CASSQEALIYNEQFF.

The CDR3 is CASSSYRQANTGELFF. Written as DNA, the CDR3 is TGTGCCAGCAGTTCCTACAGACAGGCGAACACCGGGGAGCTGTTTTTT. The chain carries TRBV28 and TRBJ2-2; weak D call: TRBD1 (6 bases). Germline V gene lookup returns CDR1 MDHEN and CDR2 SYDVKM. V shed 4 bases and J shed 0 bases, with 12 bases lying between them. The CDR3 contains 16 residues.

CDR3 amino acids: CSVEGTDTDTQYF. The CDR3 coding sequence is TGCAGCGTTGAAGGGACAGACACAGATACGCAGTATTTT. The chain employs TRBV29-1 and TRBJ2-3; possibly TRBD1 for D (6 bases). Looked up from germline, CDR1 is SQVTM and CDR2 is ANQGSEA. V was pared by 1 base and J by 2 bases, with 7 bases between. This CDR3 has 13 amino acids.

The J gene is TRBJ2-7, the V gene TRBV5-8, with D perhaps matching TRBD2 (6 bases). V was pared by 3 bases and J by 6 bases, with 13 bases between. The CDR3 has 13 amino acids. Germline V gene sequence: CDR1 SGHTS, CDR2 YDEGEE. CDR3 protein: CASSWFGGFEQYF. CDR3 coding DNA: TGTGCCAGCAGCTGGTTCGGGGGATTCGAGCAGTACTTC.

The V call is TRBV9, the J call TRBJ1-4; the match to TRBD1 covers 9 bases. This CDR3 comprises 14 residues. With 6 bases clipped from V and 8 bases from J, the junction kept 8 bases outside the gene matches. The V gene's germline CDR1 is SGDLS and CDR2 YYNGEE. CDR3 sequence reads: CASTTGTGKEKLFF. Written as DNA, the CDR3 is TGTGCCAGCACCACCGGGACAGGGAAGGAAAAACTGTTTTTT.

CDR3 DNA sequence: TGTGCCAGCAGTGAATCCCACGGGGCGAGCTCCTACGAGCAGTACTTC. Translating gives CASSESHGASSYEQYF. V and J are TRBV25-1 and TRBJ2-7; D might be TRBD1 or TRBD2, each matching 5 bases. The CDR3 totals 16 residues. Trimming cost V 1 base and J 0 bases, with 13 bases left between them. Germline CDR1 reads MGHDK; CDR2 reads SYGVNS.

This chain connects TRBV11-2 to TRBJ2-7; 11 bases agree with TRBD1. V trimming: 6 bases; J trimming: 6 bases; junction bases outside the gene matches: 1. The CDR3 is 12 amino acids. Germline lookup yields CDR1 SGHAT and CDR2 FQNNGV. The CDR3 sequence: CASRGTGGEQYF. The CDR3 region has the DNA TGTGCCAGCAGGGGGACAGGGGGCGAGCAGTACTTC.

V gene TRBV28 combines with J gene TRBJ2-7; D possibly corresponds to TRBD2 (5 bases). The V and J ends lost 5 bases and 0 bases respectively, with 17 bases between them. The CDR3 runs to 16 residues. Germline lookup yields CDR1 MDHEN and CDR2 SYDVKM. CDR3 loop: CASSPSSATLSYEQYF. CDR3 DNA sequence: TGTGCCAGCAGTCCTAGTAGCGCGACCCTCTCCTACGAGCAGTACTTC.

The chain combines TRBV18 with TRBJ2-7; D possibly corresponds to TRBD2 (5 bases). Trimming removed 5 bases at V and 6 bases at J, with 8 bases between. The germline gives CDR1 KGHSH, CDR2 LQKENI. The length of the CDR3 is 11 residues. CDR3 DNA sequence: TGTGCCAGCTCAGATGCGGGCGAGCAGTACTTC. Amino acids: CASSDAGEQYF.

The J gene is TRBJ2-5, the V gene TRBV6-5; D gene uncertain. V was pared by 2 bases and J by 5 bases, with 12 bases between. The CDR3 extends over 14 amino acids. Germline V gene sequence: CDR1 MNHEY, CDR2 SVGAGI. CDR3: CASSYGIGLETQYF. The CDR3 DNA reads as TGTGCCAGCAGTTACGGGATAGGGTTGGAGACCCAGTACTTC.

This chain connects TRBV11-2 to TRBJ1-1; TRBD1 might be the D (5 bases). CDR1 SGHAT and CDR2 FQNNGV come from the germline V gene. The CDR3 sequence is 13 residues long. The V end lost 3 bases, the J end lost 1 base, and 6 bases lay between the germline ends. DNA for the CDR3: TGTGCCAGCAGCTTTCAGGGGAACACTGAAGCTTTCTTT. As protein: CASSFQGNTEAFF.

This clone was counted a single time. The CDR3 is CASSLNRLNTEAFF. The CDR3 DNA reads TGTGCCAGCAGCTTAAACAGGCTGAACACTGAAGCTTTCTTT. V gene TRBV7-8 combines with J gene TRBJ1-1, with a possible D match to TRBD1 (5 bases). CDR1 and CDR2 from the germline V gene are SGHVS and FQNEAQ. This CDR3 contains 14 residues. V shed 2 bases and J shed 0 bases, with 7 bases lying between them.

The V and J genes are TRBV18 and TRBJ1-4; 9 bases fit TRBD1. This CDR3 spans 15 amino acids. Germline V CDR1 and CDR2: KGHSH, LQKENI. V was clipped by 3 bases and J by 7 bases; unmatched bases: 6. The CDR3 DNA reads TGTGCCAGCTCACCTCCGGGACAGGGTGGTGAAAAACTGTTTTTT. Translated: CASSPPGQGGEKLFF.

This chain joins TRBV5-1 and TRBJ1-1, with D unresolved. There are 14 residues in the CDR3. V lost 5 bases and J 0 bases, leaving 11 bases between the germline ends. Germline lookup yields CDR1 SGHRS and CDR2 YFSETQ. CDR3 residues: CASSLTRLNTEAFF. DNA for the CDR3: TGCGCCAGCAGTTTAACCCGACTGAACACTGAAGCTTTCTTT.

The CDR3 DNA is TGTGCCAGCAGCTTACCAGGGTCGGGTGAGCAGTTCTTC. Translating gives CASSLPGSGEQFF. The chain recombines TRBV13 with TRBJ2-1; a possible D gene is TRBD1 (5 bases). The CDR3 sequence is 13 residues long. The germline V and J ends were trimmed by 2 bases and 9 bases, with 11 bases remaining between them. Germline CDR1 PRHDT, CDR2 FYEKMQ (reference sequence).

The chain has TRBV7-8 and TRBJ2-7; TRBD1 or TRBD2 may be the D gene (5 bases each). V was trimmed by 8 bases and J by 0 bases, leaving 17 bases between them. The CDR3 length is 15 residues. Per germline, CDR1 SGHVS and CDR2 FQNEAQ. The CDR3 DNA is TGTGCCAGCTCACGGGGCGACGGAAACTCCTACGAGCAGTACTTC. It is translated as CASSRGDGNSYEQYF.

The rearrangement links TRBV10-3 to TRBJ1-1; D might be TRBD1 (5 bases). The V and J ends lost 6 bases and 1 base respectively, with 12 bases between them. CDR1 is ENHRY, CDR2 SYGVKD, per germline. This CDR3 is built from 14 residues. CDR3 residues: CAISPGTGNTEAFF. Here the CDR3 DNA reads TGTGCCATCAGCCCCGGGACGGGGAACACTGAAGCTTTCTTT.

This clone was recorded a few times. V gene TRBV15 combines with J gene TRBJ1-2; 8 nucleotides align to TRBD1. This CDR3 is built from 13 residues. Trimming cost V 2 bases and J 6 bases; bases outside gene matches: 2. CDR1 and CDR2 (germline): LNHNV, YYDKDF (reference sequence). Here the CDR3 reads CATSRQGAHGYTF. The DNA of the CDR3 is TGTGCCACCAGCAGACAGGGGGCGCATGGCTACACCTTC. Based on the CDR3 plus reference TRBV15 and TRBJ1-2, the full variable domain is DAMVIQNPRYQVTQFGKPVTLSCSQTLNHNVMYWYQQKSSQAPKLLFHYYDKDFNNEADTPDNFQSRRPNTSFCFLDIRSPGLGDTAMYLCATSRQGAHGYTFGSGTRLTVV.

V is TRBV29-1 and J is TRBJ2-2; D perhaps matches TRBD2 (5 bases). CDR3 length: 13 residues. Germline assignment: CDR1 SQVTM and CDR2 ANQGSEA. The V and J ends lost 6 bases and 8 bases respectively, with 16 bases between them. As DNA, the CDR3 is TGCAGCGTCGGACTGAAAACCACGGGGGAGCTGTTTTTT. Its translation is CSVGLKTTGELFF.